This T cell receptor beta chain was sequenced for a study of regulatory T cells in long-lasting Graves disease. Study results and caveats: TCR diversity was lower in persistent Graves' patients than in newly diagnosed ones.

The time point denotes: newly diagnosed GD, antithyroid drugs for less than 3 months. RNA isolated from PBMCs was used to make the TCR library. In this cohort, patients came from an endocrinology department located in Xi'an, China. Approximately 8.2-milliliter peripheral blood samples went into EDTA tubes. With iRepertoire HTBI primers and Arm-PCR of CDR3 regions, TCR beta libraries were built. Authors' analysis steps: Sequenced samples collectively carried under 75 TRBV and 14 TRBJ segments. Via MiXCR, TCRdb re-called the multiplex PCR reads, giving one row per CDR3 protein. The V and J calls and clone size come from TCRdb's table, not from the authors' own analysis. The repertoire includes around 400,000 distinct CDR3 sequences, 15% to 18% of them detected once, and about a fifth sits in the top ten. This clonotype occurred many times. Antigen specificity is unknown. Germline CDR1 and CDR2: MDHEN and SYDVKM. CDR3 length: 16 residues. V trimming: 6 bases; J trimming: 3 bases; junction bases outside the gene matches: 11.

The chain recombines TRBV28 with TRBJ2-1, with 7 positions matching TRBD2. Sequenced material: peripheral blood mononuclear cells (PBMCs), taken at new diagnosis, from a patient treated with antithyroid drugs. The sequence was collected from a female donor with Graves disease. The CDR3 nucleotides read TGTGCCAGCAGACTCGGACTAGATCGTGTCTACAATGAGCAGTTCTTC. Translated: CASRLGLDRVYNEQFF.